Below, 20 T cell receptor beta chains from the same sample are listed, as sequenced in a study of beta chain features in type 1 diabetes. General observations from the study: The study found moderately but significantly shorter TCRB CDR3s in all four CD4+ subsets of Type 1 diabetes patients.

TCRB transcripts that were expressed got sequenced, as all of the isolated RNA had been reverse transcribed. Produced via immunoSEQ multiplex PCR; TCRdb's table is partial and in-frame only. The sample lists about 640,000 clones, 12% seen once, with 0.095% to 0.15% in the top ten. No antigen is known for these receptors. The source material was naive CD4+ T cells from blood. The source is a man aged 25 to 40 with type 1 diabetes.

There are a few counts of this clone. This rearrangement joins TRBV6-5 to TRBJ2-7, with 7 bases fitting TRBD2. CDR3 length: 16 amino acids. The V and J ends lost 2 bases and 2 bases, in that order; junction bases with no gene match: 9. CDR1 and CDR2 from the germline V gene are MNHEY and SVGAGI. For the CDR3, the DNA is TGTGCCAGCAGTTACGAGCCAATGGGGGGGGCCTACGAGCAGTACTTC. It encodes CASSYEPMGGAYEQYF.

The chain uses TRBV2 and TRBJ2-3; 10 bases align to TRBD2. The CDR3 extends over 16 amino acids. With 5 bases clipped from V and 2 bases from J, the junction kept 7 bases outside the gene matches. Germline CDR1 is SNHLY and CDR2 is FYNNEI. CDR3: CASSFGSGGFTDTQYF. The CDR3 DNA reads as TGTGCCAGCAGTTTTGGTAGCGGGGGGTTCACAGATACGCAGTATTTT.

This chain links TRBV11-2 with TRBJ1-4, with D perhaps TRBD1 (6 bases). V was trimmed by 3 bases and J by 3 bases, leaving 14 bases between them. The CDR3 has 16 amino acids. Looked up from germline, CDR1 is SGHAT and CDR2 is FQNNGV. CDR3 residues: CASSFGRGTANEKLFF. The CDR3 bases are TGTGCCAGCAGCTTCGGGAGGGGGACGGCTAATGAAAAACTGTTTTTT.

This clone was counted between two and nine times. The CDR3 is CATSRAPGVNTEAFF. CDR3 nucleotide sequence: TGTGCCACCAGCAGAGCTCCAGGGGTGAACACTGAAGCTTTCTTT. The chain couples TRBV15 to TRBJ1-1, with D possibly matching TRBD1 (6 bases). The CDR3 is made up of 15 amino acids. CDR1 is LNHNV and CDR2 is YYDKDF in the germline V gene (reference sequence). V was pared by 1 base and J by 0 bases, with 9 bases between.

CDR3 DNA: TGTGCCAGTAGTCTACGTGGGGCCAACGTCCTGACTTTC. Translating it yields CASSLRGANVLTF. This rearrangement joins TRBV19 to TRBJ2-6; D is uncertain. The germline V gene encodes CDR1 LNHDA and CDR2 SQIVND (reference sequence). The CDR3 covers 13 residues. V dropped 5 bases and J dropped 3 bases, with 5 bases sitting between them.

This clone has only a few counts. The J gene is TRBJ1-6, the V gene TRBV4-3; a possible D gene is TRBD1 (5 bases). The CDR3 contains 14 residues. Germline lookup yields CDR1 LGHNA and CDR2 YSLEER. V was clipped by 4 bases and J by 16 bases, with 20 bases between them. The CDR3 here is CASSPPGFGGLLHF. CDR3 bases: TGCGCCAGCAGCCCCCCTGGGTTCGGGGGTCTTCTCCACTTT.

The chain carries TRBV19 and TRBJ1-2; tentatively, D is TRBD1 (5 bases). V lost 2 bases and J 6 bases, leaving 13 bases between the germline ends. CDR1 and CDR2 from the germline V gene are LNHDA and SQIVND (reference sequence). The CDR3 extends over 14 amino acids. The chain's CDR3 is CASSIRETAHGYTF. The CDR3 region has the DNA TGTGCCAGTAGTATAAGGGAGACAGCCCATGGCTACACCTTC.

This clone was detected a few times. The chain joins TRBV7-2 to TRBJ2-1; 13 bases align to TRBD2. J was trimmed by 0 bases and V by 5 bases; bases with no gene match: 7. The CDR3 runs 18 residues. CDR1 is SGHTA, CDR2 FQGNSA, per germline. CDR3 bases: TGTGCCAGCAGCGCGAGCGGGACTAGCGGGGTCTCCTACAATGAGCAGTTCTTC. Translation gives CASSASGTSGVSYNEQFF.

This clone occurred a few times. The chain recombines TRBV7-3 with TRBJ2-5; TRBD2 aligns across 7 bases. The CDR3 runs 14 residues. With 2 bases clipped from V and 5 bases from J, the junction kept 5 bases outside the gene matches. CDR1 and CDR2 from the germline V gene are SGHTA and FQGTGA. The CDR3 sequence: CASSLAGDLETQYF. The CDR3 DNA reads TGTGCCAGCAGCTTAGCGGGGGATTTGGAGACCCAGTACTTC.

The chain recombines TRBV18 with TRBJ1-6; D uncertain. V was cut by 5 bases and J by 6 bases, with 17 bases left in between. CDR3 length: 16 amino acids. The germline V gene has CDR1 KGHSH and CDR2 LQKENI. The CDR3 loop reads CASSIFPPGPNSPLHF. The CDR3 region has the DNA TGTGCCAGCTCAATTTTCCCACCGGGCCCTAATTCACCCCTCCACTTT.

Only a few counts were recorded for this clone. J is TRBJ2-5 and V is TRBV7-8, with D possibly called TRBD1 or TRBD2 (5 bases each). CDR3 size: 16 residues. Germline-derived CDR1 and CDR2 are SGHVS and FQNEAQ. Deletions cut 4 bases from V and 0 bases from J, with 15 bases between. DNA of the CDR3: TGTGCCAGCAGCTCTAACCGGGACGGGAACCAAGAGACCCAGTACTTC. Translation: CASSSNRDGNQETQYF.

This rearrangement joins TRBV11-2 to TRBJ2-1; 7 positions match TRBD1. Per germline, CDR1 SGHAT and CDR2 FQNNGV. V dropped 6 bases and J dropped 3; count of bases not matched to a gene: 11. The CDR3 is made up of 16 amino acids. The CDR3 nucleotides are TGTGCCAGCAGAGCTATTCAGGGGGTCAGCTACAATGAGCAGTTCTTC. This encodes CASRAIQGVSYNEQFF.

This clone appeared a few times. This chain links TRBV7-9 with TRBJ2-1; 8 bases agree with TRBD2. V gave up 7 bases and J gave up 7 bases; unmatched junction bases: 9. CDR1 and CDR2 (germline): SEHNR, FQNEAQ (reference sequence). The CDR3 extends over 14 amino acids. In DNA form, the CDR3 reads TGTGCCAGCACCCTGACTAGCGACAAAAATGAGCAGTTCTTC. Its translation is CASTLTSDKNEQFF.

This clone has a handful of counts. This sequence joins TRBV4-1 and TRBJ2-2; 11 bases agree with TRBD1. The CDR3 has 17 amino acids. The V gene end was trimmed by 0 bases and the J gene end by 0 bases; junction bases not matched to a gene: 0. Germline loops: CDR1 MGHRA, CDR2 YSYEKL. The CDR3 DNA sequence: TGCGCCAGCAGCCAAGAGGGACAGGGGGCGAACACCGGGGAGCTGTTTTTT. This encodes CASSQEGQGANTGELFF.

This clone was picked up a small number of times. The gene calls are TRBV29-1 and TRBJ1-1; possibly TRBD1 for D (6 bases). This CDR3 has 15 amino acids. Germline V lookup: CDR1 SQVTM, CDR2 ANQGSEA. Between the trimmed V and J ends, which lost 5 bases and 6 bases, there was a span of 22 bases. This chain's CDR3 is CSVSRGLPALPEAFF. The CDR3 nucleotides are TGCAGCGTTAGTCGGGGGCTTCCCGCCCTACCTGAAGCTTTCTTT.

This clone has only a few counts. The rearrangement joins TRBV28 to TRBJ2-5; 10 bases are shared with TRBD1. In germline, CDR1 is MDHEN, CDR2 SYDVKM. This CDR3 has 16 residues. Trimming took 5 bases from V and 2 from J; bases not matched to a gene: 8. In DNA, the CDR3 is TGTGCCAGCAGTACGCCGGGACAGGGGTTTCAAGAGACCCAGTACTTC. Amino acid sequence: CASSTPGQGFQETQYF.

The chain combines TRBV7-9 with TRBJ1-1, with TRBD1 as a possible D gene (6 bases). The CDR3 is made up of 14 amino acids. Trimming left V 5 bases short and J 5 bases short, with 15 bases between. Germline V gene data show CDR1 as SEHNR and CDR2 as FQNEAQ (reference sequence). In nucleotides, the CDR3 is TGTGCCAGCAGCGGAAGCAGAGGGGGGACTGAAGCTTTCTTT. Translation gives CASSGSRGGTEAFF. The entire variable domain, with the rest obtained from reference TRBV7-9 and TRBJ1-1, is as follows: DTGVSQNPRHKITKRGQNVTFRCDPISEHNRLYWYRQTLGQGPEFLTYFQNEAQLEKSRLLSDRFSAERPKGSFSTLEIQRTEQGDSAMYLCASSGSRGGTEAFFGQGTRLTVV.

The chain couples TRBV29-1 to TRBJ2-1; D not certain. Trimming cost V 5 bases and J 15 bases, with 17 bases left between them. The CDR3 is made up of 11 amino acids. Germline CDR1 and CDR2: SQVTM and ANQGSEA. CDR3 nucleotides: TGCAGCGTTTTAGAGGCGTGGGTACGGTTCTTC. Encoded protein: CSVLEAWVRFF.

A few counts support this clone. The rearrangement joins TRBV4-3 to TRBJ1-2; 9 bases fit TRBD1. Germline CDR1 and CDR2: LGHNA and YSLEER. The ends lost 0 bases at V and 4 bases at J; junction bases unmatched: 6. This CDR3 region has 16 residues. CDR3 DNA sequence: TGCGCCAGCAGCCAAGATGTGACAGGGGGGTTCTATGGCTACACCTTC. This sequence encodes CASSQDVTGGFYGYTF.

The rearrangement links TRBV30 to TRBJ1-2; no clear D. V was shortened by 0 bases and J by 4 bases, with 12 bases between the two germline ends. The germline CDR1 and CDR2 sequences are GTSNPN and SVGIG (reference sequence). This CDR3 is 14 amino acids long. The CDR3 protein is CAWSVNWSAYGYTF. CDR3 in DNA: TGTGCCTGGAGTGTAAATTGGTCAGCCTATGGCTACACCTTC.